This T cell receptor beta chain was retrieved from a study of T cells in Graves' hyperthyroidism and ophthalmopathy. The investigators amplified TCR beta CDR3 regions from RNA transcripts. HTBI primers were the set used in a first-round RT-PCR of the TCR CDR3. MiXCR was run by TCRdb on the multiplex PCR reads, yielding one entry per CDR3 protein. The sample yields fewer than 600,000 distinct CDR3 sequences, 12% to 15% seen once. V trimming: 5 bases; J trimming: 5 bases; junction bases outside the gene matches: 8. CDR3 size: 15 residues. Germline loops: CDR1 SGHNT, CDR2 YENEEA. This sequence originates from a woman aged 40-49 years with Graves' hyperthyroidism. Specimen: blood. The chain uses TRBV11-3 and TRBJ2-3; 9 nucleotides align to TRBD2. CDR3 loop: CASSPIAGAGDTQYF. As DNA, the CDR3 is TGTGCCAGCAGCCCGATAGCGGGAGCCGGAGATACGCAGTATTTT. Filled out from reference TRBV11-3 and TRBJ2-3, the complete variable domain reads EAGVVQSPRYKIIEKKQPVAFWCNPISGHNTLYWYLQNLGQGPELLIRYENEEAVDDSQLPKDRFSAERLKGVDSTLKIQPAELGDSAVYLCASSPIAGAGDTQYFGPGTRLTVL.